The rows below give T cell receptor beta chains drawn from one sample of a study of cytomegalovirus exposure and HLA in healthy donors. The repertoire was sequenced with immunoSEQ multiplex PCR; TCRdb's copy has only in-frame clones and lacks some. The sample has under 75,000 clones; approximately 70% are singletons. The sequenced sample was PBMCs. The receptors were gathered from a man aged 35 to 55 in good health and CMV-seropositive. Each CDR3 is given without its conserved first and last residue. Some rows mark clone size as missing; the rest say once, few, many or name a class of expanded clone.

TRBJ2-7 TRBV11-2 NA ASSSGQGRYEQY
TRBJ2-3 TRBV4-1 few ASSPAGGSTDTQY
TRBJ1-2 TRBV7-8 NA ASSPRRDSVYGYT
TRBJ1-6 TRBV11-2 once ASSLAQGSYNSPLH
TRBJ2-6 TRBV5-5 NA ASSPRGLAGTPGANVLT
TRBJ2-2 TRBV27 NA ASKGGLAGALRTGELF
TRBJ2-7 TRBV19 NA ASRLDSAHYEQY
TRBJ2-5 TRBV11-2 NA ASSLDSSIAAFRN
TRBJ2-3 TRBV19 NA ASTPSLTDTQY
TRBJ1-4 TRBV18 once ASSPPSATNEKLF
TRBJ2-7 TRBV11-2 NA ASSLGASGTYEQY
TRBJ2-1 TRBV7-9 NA ASWGPGEQF
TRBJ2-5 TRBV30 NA AWMGGKETQY
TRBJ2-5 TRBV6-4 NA ASSERTEQETQY
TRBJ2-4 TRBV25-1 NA ASSPPTDQNIQY
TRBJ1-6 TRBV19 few ASSIERQGSSPLH